These T cell receptor beta chains were read from a single sample in a study of OX40 agonist ivuxolimab in advanced cancers. Sequencing was performed with immunoSEQ multiplex PCR; in TCRdb, only in-frame clones are kept and a portion is missing. The sample contains 75,000 to 100,000 clones, more than 75% of which appear only once. The starting material was CD4+ or CD8+ T cells sorted from blood, obtained in a trial of the OX40 agonist ivuxolimab. The receptors derive from an adult with an advanced solid tumor such as melanoma, head and neck, liver or kidney cancer. CDR3s include the opening cysteine and the closing phenylalanine or tryptophan. The order of the fields is V gene, J gene, D gene, clone size, CDR3 DNA, CDR3 protein. A D gene is named only where the DNA matches it firmly. Clone size is stated in some rows and not others, as once, few, many or a class when expanded.

TRBV2	TRBJ2-1	TRBD2	.	TGTGCCAGCACAAGCGGGGGGGATAACATCTGGGAGCAGTTCTTC	CASTSGGDNIWEQFF
TRBV5-4	TRBJ2-2	TRBD1	.	TGTGCCAGCAGCTCGGGACAGGCCACCGGGGAGCTGTTTTTT	CASSSGQATGELFF
TRBV2	TRBJ2-3	.	once	TGTGCCAGCAGTGAAAGCCTGGGTACAGATACGCAGTATTTT	CASSESLGTDTQYF
TRBV18	TRBJ2-7	.	.	TGTGCCAGCTCACCACGGTCGATAGGGTACGAGCAGTACTTC	CASSPRSIGYEQYF
TRBV19	TRBJ2-5	TRBD2	once	TGTGCCAGTAGTATAGGGAGACTAGCGGGGGGTGAGACCCAGTACTTC	CASSIGRLAGGETQYF
TRBV5-6	TRBJ2-1	.	.	TGTGCCAGCAGCTCGTTTCCGTCGGGTGTGGCGAATGAGCAGTTCTTC	CASSSFPSGVANEQFF
TRBV7-6	TRBJ2-7	.	.	TGTGCCAGCGGGAGGGACAGTCAGTACGAGCAGTACTTC	CASGRDSQYEQYF
TRBV5-1	TRBJ1-1	TRBD1	once	TGCGCCAGCAGCTTGGGACAGGGTGATGGGGCTTTCTTT	CASSLGQGDGAFF
TRBV28	TRBJ1-5	.	.	TGTGCCAGCAGGGTAACCAGAGGGGCTTTTAGCAATCAGCCCCAGCATTTT	CASRVTRGAFSNQPQHF
TRBV5-1	TRBJ2-3	TRBD2	.	TGCGCCAGCAGGACTAGCGGGGGCACAGATACGCAGTATTTT	CASRTSGGTDTQYF
TRBV19	TRBJ1-2	.	.	TGTGCCAGTAGTACAAGGAGGATGGACGGCTACACCTTC	CASSTRRMDGYTF
TRBV18	TRBJ2-1	TRBD1	few	TGTGCCAGCTCACTTGGGACAGGAAGATACAATGAGCAGTTCTTC	CASSLGTGRYNEQFF
TRBV2	TRBJ1-1	.	.	TGTGCCAGCAGTACAGGGTACACTGAAGCTTTCTTT	CASSTGYTEAFF
TRBV19	TRBJ1-4	.	.	TGTGCCAGTAGTATGCTTGTTAATGAAAAACTGTTTTTT	CASSMLVNEKLFF
TRBV7-2	TRBJ1-4	.	.	TGTGCCAGCAGCAGAGGGGCAGGCCGTGCAAAACTGTTTTTT	CASSRGAGRAKLFF
TRBV6-6	TRBJ2-7	.	.	TGTGCCAGCAGTTCCCGATTGGGACACCAGTTGGGTGAGCAGTACTTC	CASSSRLGHQLGEQYF
TRBV30	TRBJ2-3	TRBD2	.	TGTGCCTGGAGTCCGGGACTAGGGGATGATACGCAGTATTTT	CAWSPGLGDDTQYF
TRBV6-5	TRBJ2-2	TRBD1	once	TGTGCCAGCAGTTACTCGCGGCAGGGGGCGGACGGGGAGCTGTTTTTT	CASSYSRQGADGELFF
TRBV11-2	TRBJ2-7	TRBD1	.	TGTGCCAGCAGCGACCGACAGGGATCCTACGAGCAGTACTTC	CASSDRQGSYEQYF
TRBV7-6	TRBJ2-5	TRBD1	once	TGTGCCAGCAGCCGGGACAGAGTAGAGACCCAGTACTTC	CASSRDRVETQYF
TRBV6-5	TRBJ1-3	TRBD1	.	TGTGCCAGCAGTGGCGGGACAGGCTCTGGAAACACCATATATTTT	CASSGGTGSGNTIYF
TRBV7-2	TRBJ2-7	.	.	TGTGCCAGCAGCTCCAGAGCCGCGGGGGAGCAGTACTTC	CASSSRAAGEQYF
TRBV4-3	TRBJ1-4	.	once	TGCGCCAGCCGAGAGGGGTTCAATGAAAAACTGTTTTTT	CASREGFNEKLFF
TRBV7-2	TRBJ1-4	TRBD1	.	TGTGCCAGTACTTCTCAACAGGGGGCTAATGAAAAACTGTTTTTT	CASTSQQGANEKLFF
TRBV5-1	TRBJ1-5	.	.	TGCGCCAGCAGCTTGGATACTTCTAGGGGTCAGCCCCAGCATTTT	CASSLDTSRGQPQHF
TRBV7-2	TRBJ2-7	.	.	TGTGCCAGCAGCGGTGGTCGCTCCTACGAGCAGTACTTC	CASSGGRSYEQYF
TRBV19	TRBJ2-2	TRBD2	once	TGTGCCAGTCGTTCGGCGGGGGGTTACACCGGGGAGCTGTTTTTT	CASRSAGGYTGELFF
TRBV10-3	TRBJ2-7	.	.	TGTGCCATCAGTGACGGGTATTCGTCGTACGAGCAGTACTTC	CAISDGYSSYEQYF
TRBV7-2	TRBJ2-7	TRBD1	.	TGTGCCAGCAGCCTAGGGACAGCGGACTTATACGAGCAGTACTTC	CASSLGTADLYEQYF
TRBV28	TRBJ2-7	TRBD1	.	TGTGCCACCAGGGGGCCGAGCTCCTACGAGCAGTACTTC	CATRGPSSYEQYF
TRBV6-6	TRBJ1-2	TRBD1	.	TGTGCCAGCAGTGACCGGGACAGGGGTGTCTCTGGCTACACCTTC	CASSDRDRGVSGYTF
TRBV6-1	TRBJ1-4	.	.	TGTGCCAGCAGTGATCAAGGTGGATCTTCTAATGAAAAACTGTTTTTT	CASSDQGGSSNEKLFF
TRBV9	TRBJ2-7	TRBD1	.	TGTGCCAGCAGCGTAGGGGCGACAGGGGCCTCCTACGAGCAGTACTTC	CASSVGATGASYEQYF
TRBV2	TRBJ1-4	.	.	TGTGCCAGCAGTGAATCCGGGGGCAGGACGAATGAAAAACTGTTTTTT	CASSESGGRTNEKLFF
TRBV30	TRBJ1-4	.	.	TGTGCCTGGGGCGGGAGTCCTAATGAAAAACTGTTTTTT	CAWGGSPNEKLFF
TRBV7-2	TRBJ1-5	.	.	TGTGCCAGCAGCTTAGCTCGGGCAGGCAATCAGCCCCAGCATTTT	CASSLARAGNQPQHF
TRBV4-1	TRBJ2-1	TRBD2	.	TGCGCCAGCAGCCAAGACAATAGCGGGGCCGGGAATGAGCAGTTCTTC	CASSQDNSGAGNEQFF
TRBV25-1	TRBJ1-3	.	.	TGTGCCAGCAGTCAACCGGGGGTTGCAAACACCATATATTTT	CASSQPGVANTIYF
TRBV28	TRBJ1-4	.	.	TGTGCCAGCAGTTTGCCCCCCGGTGGCGAAAAACTGTTTTTT	CASSLPPGGEKLFF
TRBV4-1	TRBJ2-2	.	.	TGCGCCAGCAGCCAGGCTACTCAGAACACCGGGGAGCTGTTTTTT	CASSQATQNTGELFF
TRBV19	TRBJ2-3	.	.	TGTGCCAGTAGTATACTGCGATTTACAGATACGCAGTATTTT	CASSILRFTDTQYF
TRBV18	TRBJ2-5	.	.	TGTGCCAGCTCACCACCGGTTGAAGAGACCCAGTACTTC	CASSPPVEETQYF
TRBV10-3	TRBJ2-3	TRBD1	once	TGTGCCATCAGTGGGGGACAGGGCCCAGATACGCAGTATTTT	CAISGGQGPDTQYF
TRBV28	TRBJ1-2	.	.	TGTGCCAGCAGTGCAACCGGGACACCAGCTAACTATGGCTACACCTTC	CASSATGTPANYGYTF
TRBV10-3	TRBJ1-2	.	.	TGTGCCATCAGTGAGTCAGGGAGCTATGGCTACACCTTC	CAISESGSYGYTF
TRBV30	TRBJ2-2	TRBD2	.	TGTGCCTGGGACAATCTAGCGGAGATAATAAAGAACACCGGGGAGCTGTTTTTT	CAWDNLAEIIKNTGELFF
TRBV29-1	TRBJ2-1	TRBD2	.	TGCAGCGTCGGCGGGACTAGCTCCTACAATGAGCAGTTCTTC	CSVGGTSSYNEQFF